Here is one T cell receptor (beta chain) with its context. The sample comes from a study of blood T cell repertoires in COVID-19. Turning to the study itself: Samples of COVID-19 (acute and convalescent) were obtained from the United States, Italy and Spain. T cells, B-cell-depleted T cells, or PBMCs provided the cDNA or gDNA that served as material.

As handled by the study authors: The authors estimated nucleated cell counts from reference gene primer amplification. Repertoires were generated with immunoSEQ multiplex PCR, while TCRdb's copy carries only in-frame clones and drops some. V and J calls and clone size come straight from that table; D and trimming were deduced from the DNA. This sample has about 290,000 clones; around four fifths occur once, and the top ten carry 4.1%. Sample: peripheral blood. The clonotype originates from a woman in her fifties or sixties with active or convalescent COVID-19.

The chain's CDR3 is CARKRGRGIDTGELFF. In DNA form, the CDR3 reads TGTGCCAGAAAAAGAGGCAGGGGAATCGACACCGGGGAGCTGTTTTTT. The V call is TRBV2, the J call TRBJ2-2; weak D call: TRBD1 (6 bases). V dropped 9 bases and J dropped 3 bases, with 20 bases sitting between them. Germline CDR1 and CDR2: SNHLY and FYNNEI. The CDR3 totals 16 residues. Drawing the rest from reference TRBV2 and TRBJ2-2, the complete variable domain is EPEVTQTPSHQVTQMGQEVILRCVPISNHLYFYWYRQILGQKVEFLVSFYNNEISEKSEIFDDQFSVERPDGSNFTLKIRSTKLEDSAMYFCARKRGRGIDTGELFFGEGSRLTVL.